One sample yielded the 30 T cell receptor beta chains listed below, sequenced in a study of blood T cells in healthy people across ages. A J-beta primer mix and a sample-barcoded 5' primer were used in a second PCR of roughly 7 to 12 cycles. TCRdb ran MiXCR on the 5' RACE reads and lists one entry per CDR3 protein. The sample yields fewer than 950,000 distinct CDR3 sequences, about 53% seen once. Sequencing was performed on blood. The receptors stem from a man older than 75 in good health.

This chain links TRBV12-5 with TRBJ2-5; D unresolved. Trimming took 6 bases from V and 9 from J, leaving 20 bases between them. Germline-derived CDR1 and CDR2 are LGHNT and FRNRAP. This CDR3 is built from 14 residues. CDR3 amino acids: CASGPGDPHFSQYF. The CDR3 bases are TGTGCTAGTGGCCCCGGAGACCCACACTTTTCCCAGTACTTC. Variable domain in full (rest from reference TRBV12-5 and TRBJ2-5): DARVTQTPRHKVTEMGQEVTMRCQPILGHNTVFWYRQTMMQGLELLAYFRNRAPLDDSGMPKDRFSAEMPDATLATLKIQPSEPRDSAVYFCASGPGDPHFSQYFGPGTRLLVL.

The chain couples TRBV27 to TRBJ2-5; 9 nucleotides agree with TRBD1. Gene TRBJ2-7 matches the end of the DNA better, so the J call may be wrong. In germline, CDR1 is MNHEY, CDR2 SMNVEV (reference sequence). The CDR3 spans 15 residues. The CDR3 protein is CASRATGGASYEQYF. The DNA for the CDR3 is TGTGCCAGCAGAGCTACAGGGGGCGCCTCCTACGAGCAGTACTTC.

The rearrangement links TRBV29-1 to TRBJ2-7; D may be TRBD1 (6 bases). CDR3 size: 12 residues. V was trimmed by 6 bases and J by 3 bases, leaving 12 bases between them. The germline CDR1 and CDR2 sequences are SQVTM and ANQGSEA. Here the CDR3 reads CSVRGRGYEQYF. CDR3 in DNA: TGCAGCGTCCGGGGCAGGGGCTACGAGCAGTACTTC.

The chain is built from TRBV29-1 and TRBJ2-7, with D possibly being TRBD1 or TRBD2 (5 bases each). V lost 4 bases and J lost 7, with 20 bases in between. CDR3 length: 14 residues. Germline CDR1 is SQVTM and CDR2 is ANQGSEA. CDR3 in DNA: TGCAGCGTTGCCCGCCGACTCCAATGGGGGGAGCAGTACTTC. Its protein is CSVARRLQWGEQYF.

This clonotype was detected ten times or more. V and J are TRBV4-2 and TRBJ1-6, with D possibly TRBD1 on 5 matching bases. The CDR3 is 16 residues long. Trimming shortened V by 4 bases and J by 1 base, and 11 bases separated the two germline ends. Germline V gene lookup returns CDR1 LGHNA and CDR2 YNFKEQ. DNA for the CDR3: TGTGCCAGCAGCCCGGGGGGGGAATCCTATAATTCACCCCTCCACTTT. This gives the protein CASSPGGESYNSPLHF.

V is TRBV18 and J is TRBJ1-5, with 7 bases fitting TRBD1. With 2 bases clipped from V and 6 bases from J, the junction kept 4 bases outside the gene matches. The CDR3 is 14 residues long. Germline CDR1 KGHSH, CDR2 LQKENI. The CDR3 nucleotides are TGTGCCAGCTCACCAGGGGACAGATCTCAGCCCCAGCATTTT. It encodes CASSPGDRSQPQHF.

This clonotype was observed a few times. The chain uses TRBV7-2 and TRBJ1-1; the D is unclear. Germline loops: CDR1 SGHTA, CDR2 FQGNSA. Trimming took 3 bases from V and 1 from J, leaving 12 bases between them. The CDR3 spans 15 residues. CDR3 DNA: TGTGCCAGCAGCTTGGAATCTCGGGGGAACACTGAAGCTTTCTTT. Translation: CASSLESRGNTEAFF.

This clonotype came up a few times. CDR3 loop: CASSVGTGFNEQFF. The CDR3 nucleotides read TGTGCCAGCAGCGTAGGCACGGGGTTCAATGAGCAGTTCTTC. The gene calls are TRBV9 and TRBJ2-1, with D tentatively TRBD2 (5 bases). The CDR3 is 14 residues long. Germline lookup yields CDR1 SGDLS and CDR2 YYNGEE. Trimming shortened V by 0 bases and J by 6 bases, and 10 bases separated the two germline ends.

CDR3 region: CASGAYNEQFF. In DNA form, the CDR3 reads TGTGCGTCAGGGGCCTACAATGAGCAGTTCTTC. The rearrangement uses TRBV6-6 and TRBJ2-1, with D possibly being TRBD1 (6 bases). The CDR3 sequence is 11 residues long. Germline V gives CDR1 MNHNY, CDR2 SVGAGI (reference sequence).

J is TRBJ2-5 and V is TRBV6-2 or TRBV6-3; a possible D gene is TRBD2 (5 bases). V was cut by 2 bases and J by 5 bases, with 15 bases left in between. The V gene's germline CDR1 is MNHEY and CDR2 SVGEGT. The CDR3 length is 15 residues. The chain's CDR3 is CASSYLRRGAETQYF. The DNA of the CDR3 is TGTGCCAGCAGTTACCTGCGCCGGGGAGCGGAGACCCAGTACTTC.

Only a few counts were recorded for this clonotype. DNA for the CDR3: TGTGCCAGCAGTGTGGTTGAGCAGTTCTTC. Protein: CASSVVEQFF. The genes are TRBV2 and TRBJ2-1; D gene uncertain. The V end was cut by 4 bases, the J end by 9 bases, with 4 bases between. Germline loops: CDR1 SNHLY, CDR2 FYNNEI. This CDR3 comprises 10 residues.

The chain combines TRBV5-1 with TRBJ2-1; D not certain. Trimming cost V 4 bases and J 4 bases, with 15 bases left between them. Germline loops: CDR1 SGHRS, CDR2 YFSETQ. The CDR3 runs to 15 residues. CDR3 loop: CASSLSDPRYNEQFF. CDR3 DNA sequence: TGCGCCAGCAGCCTTTCCGACCCTAGGTACAATGAGCAGTTCTTC. Drawing the rest from reference TRBV5-1 and TRBJ2-1, the complete variable domain is KAGVTQTPRYLIKTRGQQVTLSCSPISGHRSVSWYQQTPGQGLQFLFEYFSETQRNKGNFPGRFSGRQFSNSRSEMNVSTLELGDSALYLCASSLSDPRYNEQFFGPGTRLTVL.

This clonotype showed up just a few times. The chain employs TRBV18 and TRBJ2-7; possible D gene TRBD2, 6 bases. This CDR3 has 13 residues. CDR1 KGHSH and CDR2 LQKENI come from the germline V gene. V gave up 4 bases and J gave up 7 bases, with 14 bases separating them. CDR3 DNA: TGTGCCAGCTCACTCCGGGAGCTAAGGGAGCAGTACTTC. Protein sequence: CASSLRELREQYF.

This clonotype has only a few counts. The V gene is TRBV14, the J gene TRBJ1-2, with D hard to call. This CDR3 region has 13 residues. Looked up from germline, CDR1 is SGHDN and CDR2 is FVKESK. V gave up 5 bases and J gave up 8 bases, with 15 bases separating them. The CDR3, as DNA: TGTGCCAGCAGCGCCACACGGCTCGGGGGCTACACCTTC. This sequence encodes CASSATRLGGYTF. The complete variable domain, with remaining parts taken from reference TRBV14 and TRBJ1-2, reads EAGVTQFPSHSVIEKGQTVTLRCDPISGHDNLYWYRRVMGKEIKFLLHFVKESKQDESGMPNNRFLAERTGGTYSTLKVQPAELEDSGVYFCASSATRLGGYTFGSGTRLTVV.

A few counts support this clonotype. The chain employs TRBV5-1 and TRBJ1-2; 9 bases are shared with TRBD1. Germline CDR1 reads SGHRS; CDR2 reads YFSETQ. The V and J ends lost 4 bases and 8 bases, in that order; junction bases with no gene match: 6. The CDR3 spans 13 residues. CDR3 region: CASSTGDRDGYTF. The CDR3 nucleotides are TGCGCCAGCAGCACTGGGGACAGGGACGGCTACACCTTC.

The rearrangement uses TRBV18 and TRBJ1-2, with 7 bases identical to TRBD1. Per the germline V gene, CDR1 is KGHSH and CDR2 is LQKENI. Unmatched junction bases numbered 7, after V lost 1 base and J lost 8 bases. The CDR3 runs to 14 residues. The chain's CDR3 is CASSPLEGAYGYTF. The CDR3 DNA reads as TGTGCCAGCTCACCACTGGAGGGGGCGTACGGCTACACCTTC. Supplemented by reference TRBV18 and TRBJ1-2, the full variable domain reads NAGVMQNPRHLVRRRGQEARLRCSPMKGHSHVYWYRQLPEEGLKFMVYLQKENIIDESGMPKERFSAEFPKEGPSILRIQQVVRGDSAAYFCASSPLEGAYGYTFGSGTRLTVV.

The chain carries TRBV5-1 and TRBJ1-1, with TRBD1 identical over 7 bases. V lost 0 bases and J lost 4; bases outside the gene matches: 6. This CDR3 is built from 15 residues. Germline V gives CDR1 SGHRS, CDR2 YFSETQ. The CDR3 region is CASSLAGGFSTEAFF. For the CDR3, the DNA is TGCGCCAGCAGCTTGGCAGGGGGTTTTTCCACTGAAGCTTTCTTT.

This clonotype has only a few counts. The chain employs TRBV20-1 and TRBJ2-3, with a possible D match to TRBD1 (6 bases). V lost 5 bases and J lost 0, with 12 bases in between. Germline values: CDR1 DFQATT, CDR2 SNEGSKA (reference sequence). CDR3 length equals 14 residues. Here the CDR3 reads CSARDITSTDTQYF. CDR3 in DNA: TGCAGTGCTCGGGACATAACTAGCACAGATACGCAGTATTTT.

The genes are TRBV20-1 and TRBJ2-1; D possibly corresponds to TRBD2 (6 bases). CDR3 size: 12 residues. Germline CDR1 DFQATT, CDR2 SNEGSKA (reference sequence). Between the trimmed V and J ends, which lost 5 bases and 4 bases, there was a span of 9 bases. The CDR3 here is CSALGLYNEQFF. The CDR3 region has the DNA TGCAGTGCTTTGGGACTTTACAATGAGCAGTTCTTC.

This chain joins TRBV20-1 and TRBJ2-7, with 7 nucleotides matching TRBD2. This CDR3 spans 16 amino acids. With 7 bases clipped from V and 0 bases from J, the junction kept 15 bases outside the gene matches. Germline V gene sequence: CDR1 DFQATT, CDR2 SNEGSKA (reference sequence). This CDR3 reads CSVIRLGGGSSYEQYF. CDR3 nucleotide sequence: TGCAGTGTGATCAGATTGGGGGGAGGGAGCTCCTACGAGCAGTACTTC.

The V call is TRBV29-1, the J call TRBJ1-1; D is undetermined. This CDR3 comprises 10 residues. Germline V gene lookup returns CDR1 SQVTM and CDR2 ANQGSEA. V lost 7 bases and J lost 5, with 8 bases in between. The CDR3: CSAQTTEAFF. CDR3 coding DNA: TGCAGCGCCCAGACGACTGAAGCTTTCTTT.

The chain joins TRBV20-1 to TRBJ2-1; 14 bases line up with TRBD2. Looked up from germline, CDR1 is DFQATT and CDR2 is SNEGSKA (reference sequence). CDR3 length: 18 residues. The V segment lost 6 bases and the J segment 5 bases; nucleotides outside the gene matches: 15. In DNA, the CDR3 is TGCAGTGCCCCGACTAGCGGGAGGGGCGGGGGGTCCCACAATGAGCAGTTCTTC. Its protein is CSAPTSGRGGGSHNEQFF.

A few counts support this clonotype. The genes are TRBV10-2 and TRBJ2-5; tentatively, D is TRBD2 (6 bases). V lost 6 bases, J lost 4 bases, and 12 bases lay in between. CDR3 length equals 13 residues. Germline V gene sequence: CDR1 WSHSY, CDR2 SAAADI. The CDR3 coding sequence is TGCGCCAGCAGCGGACTAAGCGTAGAGACCCAGTACTTC. Residues: CASSGLSVETQYF.

V usage is TRBV4-1 and J usage is TRBJ2-3; 10 bases fit TRBD1. The CDR3 runs to 17 residues. Germline assignment: CDR1 MGHRA and CDR2 YSYEKL. V lost 5 bases to trimming and J lost 14 bases; unmatched junction nucleotides: 22. CDR3 loop: CASSVTAGTGVEGYAYF. DNA for the CDR3: TGCGCCAGCAGCGTAACTGCCGGGACAGGGGTGGAGGGATACGCGTATTTT.

The sample holds one count of this clonotype. V and J are TRBV3-1 and TRBJ2-1; 9 nucleotides align to TRBD1. Germline CDR1 and CDR2: LGHDT and YNNKEL (reference sequence). The CDR3 consists of 16 residues. Trimming removed 2 bases from V and 8 bases from J; junction bases left unmatched: 10. CDR3 amino acids: CASSQHRTGESHEQFF. In DNA form, the CDR3 reads TGTGCCAGCAGCCAACATAGGACAGGGGAATCCCATGAGCAGTTCTTC.

This clonotype has only one observation. The chain couples TRBV21-1 to TRBJ2-3. TRBV21-1 is assigned pseudogene status. The CDR3 totals 13 residues. This chain's CDR3 is CASTKASYRYAYF. The CDR3 coding sequence is TGTGCCAGCACCAAGGCCAGTTACAGATACGCGTATTTT.

The count of this clonotype is one. The V call is TRBV7-9, the J call TRBJ1-2, with D possibly TRBD1 on 6 matching bases. Trimming shortened V by 0 bases and J by 6 bases, and 14 bases separated the two germline ends. Germline V gives CDR1 SEHNR, CDR2 FQNEAQ (reference sequence). The CDR3 contains 15 residues. CDR3 sequence: CASSLALDRVDGYTF. CDR3 coding DNA: TGTGCCAGCAGCTTAGCGCTGGACAGAGTGGATGGCTACACCTTC.

This rearrangement joins TRBV5-1 to TRBJ1-3; D not resolved. CDR1 is SGHRS and CDR2 is YFSETQ in the germline V gene. The CDR3 has 15 amino acids. V lost 4 bases to trimming and J lost 5 bases, with 16 bases between them. CDR3 loop: CASSPHEGSRNTIYF. CDR3 bases: TGCGCCAGCAGCCCCCACGAGGGAAGCAGAAACACCATATATTTT.

This clonotype has more than one count but fewer than ten. This chain uses TRBV16 with TRBJ1-2; no definite D call. Germline V gene data show CDR1 as KGHSY and CDR2 as FQNENV. The CDR3 extends over 14 amino acids. V lost 4 bases and J lost 3, with 12 bases in between. The CDR3 loop reads CASSPPPAYYGYTF. The CDR3 DNA sequence: TGTGCCAGCAGCCCCCCGCCGGCCTACTATGGCTACACCTTC.

The V gene is TRBV27, the J gene TRBJ1-6, with 8 bases matching TRBD1. Germline V gene data show CDR1 as MNHEY and CDR2 as SMNVEV (reference sequence). V trimming: 3 bases; J trimming: 9 bases; junction bases outside the gene matches: 10. The CDR3 consists of 16 residues. CDR3 amino acids: CASSLEGQAGGSPLHF. CDR3 nucleotides: TGTGCCAGCAGTTTGGAGGGACAGGCAGGAGGTTCACCCCTCCACTTT.